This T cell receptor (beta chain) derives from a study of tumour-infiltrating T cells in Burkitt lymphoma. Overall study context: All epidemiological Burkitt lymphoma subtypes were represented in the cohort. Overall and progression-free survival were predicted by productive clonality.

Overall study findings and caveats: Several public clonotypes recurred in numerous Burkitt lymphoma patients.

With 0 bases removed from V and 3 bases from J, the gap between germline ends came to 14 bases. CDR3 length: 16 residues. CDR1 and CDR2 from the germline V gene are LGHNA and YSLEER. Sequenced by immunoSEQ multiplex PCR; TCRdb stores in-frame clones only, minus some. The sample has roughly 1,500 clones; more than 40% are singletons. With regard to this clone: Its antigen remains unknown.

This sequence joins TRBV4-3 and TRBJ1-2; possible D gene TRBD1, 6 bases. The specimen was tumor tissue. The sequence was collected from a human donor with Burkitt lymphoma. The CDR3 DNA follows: TGCGCCAGCAGCCAAGAGCCGGGGGCGGTGGACTATGGCTACACCTTC. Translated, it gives CASSQEPGAVDYGYTF.